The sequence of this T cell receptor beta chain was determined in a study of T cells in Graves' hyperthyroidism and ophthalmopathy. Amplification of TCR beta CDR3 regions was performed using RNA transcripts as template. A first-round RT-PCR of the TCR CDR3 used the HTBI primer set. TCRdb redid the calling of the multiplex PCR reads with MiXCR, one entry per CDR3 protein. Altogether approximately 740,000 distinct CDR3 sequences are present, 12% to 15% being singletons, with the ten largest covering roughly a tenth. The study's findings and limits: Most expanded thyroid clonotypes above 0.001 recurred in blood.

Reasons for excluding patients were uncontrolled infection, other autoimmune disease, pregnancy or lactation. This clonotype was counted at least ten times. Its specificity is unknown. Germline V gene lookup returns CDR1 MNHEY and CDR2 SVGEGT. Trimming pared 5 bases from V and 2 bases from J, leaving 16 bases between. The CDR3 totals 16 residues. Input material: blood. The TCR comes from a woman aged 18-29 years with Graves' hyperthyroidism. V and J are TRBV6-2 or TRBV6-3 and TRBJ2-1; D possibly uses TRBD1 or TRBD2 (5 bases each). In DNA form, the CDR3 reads TGTGCCAGCAGTACGCCGGGACCTCCAACCTACAATGAGCAGTTCTTC. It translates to CASSTPGPPTYNEQFF.